This TCR beta chain was sequenced during a study of regulatory T cells in long-lasting Graves disease (TCRdb year 2021). General notes on the study: Newly diagnosed Graves' disease patients had taken antithyroid drugs for less than 3 months. Peripheral blood TCR sequencing and RNA sequencing compared persistent Graves' disease patients with newly diagnosed Graves' disease patients. A total of roughly 35 samples underwent TCR sequencing: around 13 from persistent and roughly 20 from newly diagnosed Graves' disease patients. The study was registered as a clinical trial and conducted in China.

Taken with the paper, the label for time point translates to: newly diagnosed GD, antithyroid drugs for less than 3 months. RNA was extracted from PBMCs in TRIzol for both TCR sequencing and RNA sequencing. The diagnosis of Graves' disease followed American Thyroid Association guidelines. The patients came from an endocrinology department in Xi'an, China. From each patient, roughly 9 milliliters of peripheral blood was collected into an EDTA anticoagulant tube. Ficoll Paque Plus density gradient separation was used to isolate PBMCs, and no additional T cell sorting was done. An Agilent 2100 Bioanalyzer and agarose gel were used to check RNA quality, while a NanoDrop 2000 measured RNA concentration. Receptor libraries were prepared by multiplex PCR. TCRdb names Illumina HiSeq 4000 as the instrument used. iRepertoire HTBI primers and Arm-PCR amplification of CDR3 regions were used to construct TCR beta libraries. Before sequencing, the PCR products went through gel purification. The original methods were these. Gene usage analysis of CDR3 amino acid clonotypes relied on the 55 to 80 TRBV and 12 to 15 TRBJ segments identified across samples. COPE and FqMerger were used to merge the filtered high-quality paired reads into contigs. BLAST was used to align contigs to the IMGT TRBV, TRBD and TRBJ reference genes, and CDR3 was defined following IMGT. Any clonotype with a frequency above 0.1% was counted as a highly expanded clone. Repertoire diversity was measured by Shannon entropy, and V-J evenness by the Gini coefficient. Public clonotypes were defined as clonotypes shared by more than one individual. The public reads were reprocessed in TCRdb via fastp at Q25 and MiXCR, keeping in-frame beta chains. CDR3 protein duplicates are merged, each entry listing the most common genes and DNA. In this record, the V and J calls reflect TCRdb's handling and not the investigators' own analysis. The sample profile shows more than 400,000 distinct CDR3 sequences; about 15% of them were found once. The leading ten clones occupy around 11% of the sample.

From the cysteine through the phenylalanine, the CDR3 covers 12 amino acids. Left in the record is the CDR3 DNA by itself, 36 bases read in frame from the first base. Reading the germline V gene (reference sequence) gives CDR1 LNHDA and CDR2 SQIVND. V is pared back by 4 bases and J by 3 bases, with 4 bases lying between the germline termini. This clonotype was seen only a few times. The clone's antigen remains unknown. No much larger clone exists at a distance of one base, and base qualities are not known. The full study reports these points: Only the TCR beta chain was sequenced and analyzed. Compared with newly diagnosed patients, persistent Graves' disease patients had lower TCR Shannon entropy and fewer highly expanded clones, which suggests clonal expansion. Preferential use of TRBV28, TRBJ1-2 and TRBJ2-5 was observed in persistent disease, whereas TRBV20-1 and TRBJ2-1 were favored in newly diagnosed disease. The study examined only peripheral blood because the primary lesion, thyroid tissue, could not be accessed. The authors acknowledged the small sample size as a limitation that may reduce accuracy. More public clonotypes were shared among persistent patients (under 3,000) than among newly diagnosed patients (966).

The sample was also linked to a second study, of T cells in Graves' hyperthyroidism and ophthalmopathy. The second paper further reports: Graves' hyperthyroidism was defined as stable when no progression to ophthalmopathy occurred over 18 months of follow-up. The hyperthyroidism patients were between 18 and 65 years old and newly diagnosed, with a disease duration of less than 2 months. Any patient with an uncontrolled infection, another autoimmune disease, pregnancy or lactation was excluded. Diagnoses relied on clinical symptoms, serum thyroxine and TRAb, thyroid ultrasound and orbital computed tomography. A first-round RT-PCR of the TCR CDR3 used the HTBI primer set with the Qiagen OneStep RT-PCR kit. Most expanded thyroid clonotypes (frequency above 0.001) were also found in blood, which suggests that blood repertoires may mirror thyroid immune responses. In cross-validation, a model built on a 13 V-J signature told ophthalmopathy apart from stable hyperthyroidism with 85% to 90% sensitivity and 81% to 82% specificity, and in testing the same model reached 80%/75%. During validation, the model predicted progression to ophthalmopathy a median of about 6.5 months ahead of onset, with around 70% sensitivity and roughly 72% specificity. To identify distinguishing TCR V-J signatures, a discovery cohort of some 99 patients was used, comprising under 45 with Graves' ophthalmopathy and 57 with stable Graves' hyperthyroidism. Prospective prediction of ophthalmopathy was tested in an independent validation cohort of 18 to 20 hyperthyroidism patients and 15 to 17 patients who later progressed to ophthalmopathy. The 80 to 100 discovery patients were randomly divided into training and test sets at a 7:3 ratio. Thyroid tissue and blood T-cell repertoires from about six Graves' hyperthyroidism patients were also compared in the study. After sampling, hyperthyroidism patients received methimazole starting at 30 mg daily, and ophthalmopathy patients received high-dose intravenous methylprednisolone. Libraries were constructed in a second round of multiplex PCR, after which size selection and purification were performed. Paired-end sequencing of the libraries was performed with 100 bp reads on an Illumina HiSeq2000. SOAPnuke was used to process the raw data, removing reads that contained adapters or uncalled bases, had a mean Phred below 15, or lacked an exact match to the constant primer or identifier. High-quality paired reads were merged with COPE v1.2.5, and unique nucleotide sequences were defined as clonotypes. Clonotypes were aligned to IMGT TRBV, TRBD and TRBJ reference segments using MiTCR v1.1. The analysis included only V-J combinations with a frequency above 0.0001, which together covered over 98% of the repertoires. The TCS score was defined as the ratio of F50 (clonal expansion) to E x V (chaos), calculated using BLOSUM62-based TCRdist between CDR3 peptides within each V-J. Welch's t-statistics and random forest reduced 450 to 600 V-J features to about 12, which were used in a naive Bayes classifier (R e1071). Sample size was not statistically predetermined, and investigators were not blinded to group allocation. TCR Vbeta CDR3 sequencing of around 130 peripheral blood samples (43 ophthalmopathy, approximately 80 hyperthyroidism and roughly 17 progressor patients) is reported in the paper.

The receptor was isolated from a woman aged 30 to 39 with Graves disease. Donor details come from another sample of the same person, matched by shared clones. The receptor chain draws on TRBV19 and TRBJ1-5; there is no confident call for the D gene. The sample in question was peripheral blood mononuclear cells (PBMCs), obtained at new diagnosis, from a patient treated with antithyroid drugs. CDR3 protein: CASSRINQPQHF. The sequenced DNA: TGTGCCAGTAGTAGGATCAATCAGCCCCAGCATTTT.